This TCR beta chain was documented in a study of blood T cell repertoires in COVID-19 (dated by TCRdb to the early 2020s). Broadly, across the study: Samples from collaborators originated in the United States, Italy and Spain and spanned both the acute and convalescent phases of COVID-19. The prospective study material was composed of cDNA or gDNA derived from T cells, B-cell-depleted T cells, or PBMCs. Deeply sampled blood TCRbeta repertoires from subjects exposed to, actively infected with, or recovered from COVID-19 were included in the dataset. The repertoires were released in a freely available public database meant as a resource for research on the immune response to SARS-CoV-2. Samples came from the ongoing ImmuneRACE study (first 160 participants) plus 1,254 subjects from 6 global collaborators. Sample metadata almost always included a de-identified subject ID, COVID-19 status, age in years and sex. Where available, HLA class I and class II types were taken from metadata supplied by the sample provider and were not determined by assay-based typing.

What the research found in general, with its limitations: How much clinical and demographic metadata was included differed by source and by participant, and the metadata was provided uncurated.

Participants in the prospective study were aged about 18 to 95 years, lived in about two dozen United States geographic areas, and enrolled through a virtual design. Cohort assignment in the prospective study relied on participant-reported clinical history from a screening survey and a study questionnaire. In the prospective study, whole blood, serum and a nasopharyngeal or oropharyngeal swab were collected from each participant by mobile phlebotomists. Prospective study participants could optionally give additional blood draws and questionnaires over an approximately two-month period. Before DNA extraction, blood samples from the prospective study were shipped at room temperature or frozen. Germline trimming amounts to 4 bases on V and 1 base on J, with 11 as the count of junction bases outside the gene matches. Spanning cysteine to phenylalanine, the CDR3 consists of 19 amino acids. Of the read, only the CDR3 DNA is kept; its 57 bases are in frame from base 1. The germline V gene specifies SGHVS as CDR1 and FQNEAQ as CDR2.

A single count supports this clone. It lacks a known antigen. Within one base of it there is no much larger clone, and no base qualities were kept. TCRbeta CDR3 regions were amplified from genomic DNA using the immunoSEQ Assay, a bias-controlled multiplex PCR. The paper's data handling went like this. Within the assay, amplification of reference gene primers was used to estimate how many nucleated cells each sample contained. To quantify the absolute abundance of each unique TCRbeta CDR3 rearrangement, sequence reads were collapsed and filtered. For each sample, productive Simpson clonality was calculated as the square root of Simpson's diversity index over productive rearrangements. TCRdb took this table from immuneACCESS and kept in-frame rearrangements with V and J called. Such tables lack part of the clones; where checked against another copy, unresolved V genes explain under half of the gap, and the rest is unexplained. V and J calls and clone size come straight from that table; D and trimming were deduced from the DNA. Counted in this sample were around 150,000 clones; approximately 85% of them appeared once. In total, the top ten clones hold approximately 3.6% of the sample.

This chain is built from TRBV7-8 and TRBJ2-3; 13 junctional bases match TRBD2. This TCR derives from a woman aged 50 to 65 with acute COVID-19. The sequenced material came from PBMCs or T cells enriched from blood (not recorded which). The DNA sequence is given as TGTGCCAGCAGCTCGTCCCTCGGACTAGCGGGAGTTGGCACAGATACGCAGTATTTT. This sequence encodes CASSSSLGLAGVGTDTQYF. The full variable domain, with segments outside the CDR3 supplied by the reference TRBV7-8 and TRBJ2-3 proteins, appears as GAGVSQSPRYKVAKRGQDVALRCDPISGHVSLFWYQQALGQGPEFLTYFQNEAQLDKSGLPSDRFFAERPEGSVSTLKIQRTQQEDSAVYLCASSSSLGLAGVGTDTQYFGPGTRLTVL.